This T cell receptor (beta chain) was captured in a study of blood T cell repertoires in COVID-19. Study overall: The origin of the acute and convalescent COVID-19 samples was the United States, Italy and Spain. In each case, the material was cDNA or gDNA derived from T cells, B-cell-depleted T cells, or PBMCs.

Data came from immunoSEQ multiplex PCR; TCRdb stores just in-frame clones and leaves some out. The sample lists about 180,000 clones, 80% to 90% occurring once. Trimming stripped 2 bases from V and 3 bases from J, with 10 bases between. The CDR3 is made up of 14 amino acids. Germline values: CDR1 SGHTA, CDR2 FQGNSA. V gene TRBV7-2 combines with J gene TRBJ1-1; D is perhaps TRBD1 (6 bases). This TCR derives from a man aged 18 to 29 who had recovered from COVID-19. Material for sequencing was peripheral blood. CDR3: CASSLRGKDTEAFF. DNA of the CDR3: TGTGCCAGCAGCTTAAGGGGGAAAGACACTGAAGCTTTCTTT. The full variable domain, completed using reference TRBV7-2 and TRBJ1-1, is GAGVSQSPSNKVTEKGKDVELRCDPISGHTALYWYRQSLGQGLEFLIYFQGNSAPDKSGLPSDRFSAERTGGSVSTLTIQRTQQEDSAVYLCASSLRGKDTEAFFGQGTRLTVV.